The 24 T cell receptor beta chains presented below share a single source sample, sequenced in a study of PD-1 blockade in classical Hodgkin lymphoma. There was relapse after autologous stem cell transplantation in every patient, and there was variation in brentuximab vedotin exposure. Assay used: immunoSEQ multiplex PCR; TCRdb lists only in-frame clones, some missing. This sample has 98,000 or so clones, with 80% to 90% found just once. Sequencing used peripheral blood mononuclear cells (PBMCs), obtained before the second cycle of nivolumab. The receptors were sampled from a human donor with classical Hodgkin lymphoma.

This clone is a singleton in its sample. V gene TRBV11-2 combines with J gene TRBJ2-4; D perhaps matches TRBD1 (6 bases). CDR1 is SGHAT, CDR2 FQNNGV, per germline. Trimming cost V 0 bases and J 16 bases, with 19 bases left between them. The CDR3 sequence is 14 residues long. The CDR3, as DNA: TGTGCCAGCAGCTTAGATCGCGAGACAGGTTCTGGATACTTC. As protein: CASSLDRETGSGYF.

The genes are TRBV19 and TRBJ1-3; no definite D call. V was cut by 4 bases and J by 8 bases, with 15 bases left in between. Germline V gene data show CDR1 as LNHDA and CDR2 as SQIVND (reference sequence). This CDR3 region has 14 residues. The CDR3 region has the DNA TGTGCCAGTAGTACGAGCCTAAACCCGGACACCATATATTTT. It yields the protein CASSTSLNPDTIYF.

The chain's CDR3 is CASSDRLAGAYEQYF. The CDR3 DNA sequence: TGTGCCAGCAGTGACAGACTAGCGGGGGCCTACGAGCAGTACTTC. The chain is built from TRBV6-6 and TRBJ2-7, with 12 bases lining up with TRBD2. CDR1 is MNHNY and CDR2 is SVGAGI in the germline V gene (reference sequence). V lost 5 bases and J lost 2; bases outside the gene matches: 4. This CDR3 comprises 15 residues.

The rearrangement uses TRBV29-1 and TRBJ1-2; no firm D call. V lost 3 bases, J lost 7 bases, and 9 bases lay in between. The CDR3 has 11 amino acids. Germline V lookup: CDR1 SQVTM, CDR2 ANQGSEA. CDR3: CSVDTEGGYTF. As DNA, the CDR3 is TGCAGCGTTGACACAGAGGGTGGCTACACCTTC.

The chain combines TRBV19 with TRBJ2-5, with a possible D match to TRBD1 (6 bases). This CDR3 contains 14 residues. Germline CDR1 LNHDA, CDR2 SQIVND (reference sequence). V was pared by 5 bases and J by 0 bases, with 10 bases between. The CDR3 region is CASSPYRDQETQYF. The CDR3 coding sequence is TGTGCCAGTAGTCCCTACAGGGACCAAGAGACCCAGTACTTC.

On this clone: An end of the junction differs from the germline gene, which may be a read error. Here the CDR3 DNA reads TGTGCTAGCAGCTTAGGTCCAGTAGGCTCCTACAATGAGCAGTTCTTC. It codes for CASSLGPVGSYNEQFF. V is TRBV7-7 and J is TRBJ2-1; no reliable D call. CDR3 length: 16 residues. CDR1 and CDR2 from the germline V gene are SSHAT and FNYEAQ (reference sequence). The full variable domain, its missing parts supplied by reference TRBV7-7 and TRBJ2-1, is GAGVSQSPRYKVTKRGQDVTLRCDPISSHATLYWYQQALGQGPEFLTYFNYEAQPDKSGLPSDRFSAERPEGSISTLTIQRTEQRDSAMYRCASSLGPVGSYNEQFFGPGTRLTVL.

This clone was counted between two and nine times. This rearrangement joins TRBV27 to TRBJ2-7; tentative D call: TRBD1 (6 bases). Trimming took 5 bases from V and 0 from J, leaving 17 bases between them. CDR3 size: 16 residues. Germline V lookup: CDR1 MNHEY, CDR2 SMNVEV (reference sequence). The CDR3 nucleotides are TGTGCCAGCAGTAACACCGGGACAATTCACTCCTACGAGCAGTACTTC. This sequence encodes CASSNTGTIHSYEQYF.

This sequence joins TRBV9 and TRBJ2-5; no definite D call. TRBJ2-7 matches the DNA end more closely, so the J call is doubtful. This CDR3 region has 14 residues. CDR1 is SGDLS and CDR2 is YYNGEE in the germline V gene. The CDR3 spells CASSVEAAIYEQYF. The CDR3 bases are TGTGCCAGCAGCGTAGAAGCAGCGATCTACGAGCAGTACTTC.

The J gene is TRBJ1-5, the V gene TRBV6-1, with TRBD1 matching over 8 bases. This CDR3 is built from 15 residues. V lost 5 bases to trimming and J lost 6 bases; unmatched junction nucleotides: 9. Germline CDR1 is MNHNS and CDR2 is SASEGT. This CDR3 is CASSLTGAVGQPQHF. CDR3 sequence (DNA): TGTGCCAGCAGTTTGACAGGGGCGGTGGGTCAGCCCCAGCATTTT.

The chain is built from TRBV27 and TRBJ2-2; D uncertain. Germline assignment: CDR1 MNHEY and CDR2 SMNVEV (reference sequence). The V gene lost 4 bases and the J gene lost 2 bases, with 17 bases spanning the gap. The CDR3 length is 17 residues. In DNA, the CDR3 is TGTGCCAGCAGTTCCCGACGCACACCGATTAACACCGGGGAGCTGTTTTTT. Its protein is CASSSRRTPINTGELFF.

The chain has TRBV10-1 and TRBJ2-3; D is tentatively TRBD1 or TRBD2 (5 bases each). The V end was cut by 3 bases, the J end by 0 bases, with 28 bases between. CDR3 size: 21 residues. CDR1 and CDR2 (germline): WNHNN, SYGVQD (reference sequence). CDR3 DNA: TGCGCCAGCAGTGACCTCGTGGGGACGGCCGGGATCCATTCAAGCACAGATACGCAGTATTTT. Translating it yields CASSDLVGTAGIHSSTDTQYF.

The chain carries TRBV7-9 and TRBJ2-1; no definite D call. CDR3 size: 15 residues. CDR1 and CDR2 (germline): SEHNR, FQNEAQ (reference sequence). The V and J ends lost 1 base and 5 bases respectively, with 12 bases between them. CDR3 region: CASSLGSIWNNEQFF. CDR3 DNA: TGTGCCAGCAGCTTAGGAAGCATATGGAACAATGAGCAGTTCTTC.

The V and J genes are TRBV7-9 and TRBJ2-7; 9 positions match TRBD1. The V gene end was trimmed by 5 bases and the J gene end by 3 bases; junction bases not matched to a gene: 8. CDR3 length: 15 residues. Germline V gene sequence: CDR1 SEHNR, CDR2 FQNEAQ (reference sequence). CDR3 DNA: TGTGCCAGCAGCCAAGCCGGGACAGGGCACTACGAGCAGTACTTC. Protein sequence: CASSQAGTGHYEQYF.

The gene calls are TRBV5-5 and TRBJ1-2, with TRBD1 identical over 7 bases. Germline lookup yields CDR1 SGHKS and CDR2 YYEKEE (reference sequence). The junction had 7 bases not matched to a gene; V was cut back by 5 bases and J by 6 bases. The CDR3 has 13 residues. The CDR3 loop is CASSMTGPDGYTF. The CDR3 DNA is TGTGCCAGCAGTATGACAGGGCCCGATGGCTACACCTTC.

This chain joins TRBV2 and TRBJ2-2; 9 bases line up with TRBD2. Germline V gene lookup returns CDR1 SNHLY and CDR2 FYNNEI. The V gene end was trimmed by 11 bases and the J gene end by 7 bases; junction bases not matched to a gene: 8. The CDR3 contains 13 residues. Written as DNA, the CDR3 is TGTGCCGGGACGGGACTAGCTAACGGGGAGCTGTTTTTT. Amino acid sequence: CAGTGLANGELFF.

The V and J genes are TRBV28 and TRBJ1-4; D not certain. V was trimmed by 3 bases and J by 0 bases, leaving 11 bases between them. This CDR3 is built from 16 residues. Germline CDR1 and CDR2: MDHEN and SYDVKM. The CDR3 spells CASSFPGLATNEKLFF. The CDR3, as DNA: TGTGCCAGCAGTTTTCCCGGTCTGGCAACTAATGAAAAACTGTTTTTT. The whole variable domain, remainder taken from reference TRBV28 and TRBJ1-4, is DVKVTQSSRYLVKRTGEKVFLECVQDMDHENMFWYRQDPGLGLRLIYFSYDVKMKEKGDIPEGYSVSREKKERFSLILESASTNQTSMYLCASSFPGLATNEKLFFGSGTQLSVL.

This chain joins TRBV11-2 and TRBJ1-5, with D uncertain. CDR3 length: 15 amino acids. Per the germline V gene, CDR1 is SGHAT and CDR2 is FQNNGV. Trimming cost V 0 bases and J 2 bases, with 8 bases left between them. The CDR3, as DNA: TGTGCCAGCAGCTTAGATAGGTTTGGCAATCAGCCCCAGCATTTT. This codes for CASSLDRFGNQPQHF.

This chain uses TRBV29-1 with TRBJ2-1; D might be TRBD2 (6 bases). The germline gives CDR1 SQVTM, CDR2 ANQGSEA. The V end was cut by 7 bases, the J end by 5 bases, with 21 bases between. There are 15 residues in the CDR3. CDR3 loop: CSAIRRASANNEQFF. The CDR3 coding sequence is TGCAGCGCCATTCGTAGGGCTAGCGCCAACAATGAGCAGTTCTTC.

J is TRBJ2-1 and V is TRBV9; D might be TRBD1 (6 bases). The CDR3 contains 12 residues. V lost 3 bases to trimming and J lost 8 bases, with 9 bases between them. Germline V lookup: CDR1 SGDLS, CDR2 YYNGEE. This CDR3 reads CASSADRYEQFF. CDR3 DNA sequence: TGTGCCAGCAGCGCAGACAGGTATGAGCAGTTCTTC.

A few counts support this clone. This chain uses TRBV29-1 with TRBJ1-2; D is unclear. The CDR3 is 11 amino acids. Germline V lookup: CDR1 SQVTM, CDR2 ANQGSEA. V was clipped by 7 bases and J by 8 bases, with 14 bases between them. The CDR3 region has the DNA TGCAGCGCCCGCAAGGAGAAGGGCTACACCTTC. Translated, it gives CSARKEKGYTF.

V gene TRBV29-1 combines with J gene TRBJ2-3; D is ambiguous. CDR3 length: 13 amino acids. From germline, CDR1 is SQVTM and CDR2 ANQGSEA. Between the trimmed V and J ends, which lost 5 bases and 4 bases, there was a span of 13 bases. The CDR3 reads CSVQRTPADTQYF. The CDR3 DNA follows: TGCAGCGTTCAACGAACGCCCGCAGATACGCAGTATTTT.

CDR3 protein: CASSLGPTSGREETQYF. CDR3 coding DNA: TGTGCCAGCAGCTTAGGTCCGACTAGCGGGAGGGAGGAGACCCAGTACTTC. V usage is TRBV5-4 and J usage is TRBJ2-5, with 14 bases fitting TRBD2. Germline lookup yields CDR1 SGHNT and CDR2 YYREEE (reference sequence). The CDR3 is 17 amino acids. V gave up 2 bases and J gave up 5 bases; unmatched junction bases: 8.

The chain employs TRBV12-5 and TRBJ2-3; D unresolved. The CDR3 runs to 12 residues. V lost 5 bases, J lost 5 bases, and 8 bases lay in between. Germline V gene lookup returns CDR1 LGHNT and CDR2 FRNRAP. The DNA of the CDR3 is TGTGCTAGTGGTGAGAGAGGAGATACGCAGTATTTT. Its translation is CASGERGDTQYF.

This chain uses TRBV28 with TRBJ1-2, with a possible D match to TRBD1 (6 bases). There are 14 residues in the CDR3. In germline, CDR1 is MDHEN, CDR2 SYDVKM. The V end was cut by 5 bases, the J end by 3 bases, with 13 bases between. Here the CDR3 DNA reads TGTGCCAGCAGTGCGGTTAAGGGGGACTATGGCTACACCTTC. Protein: CASSAVKGDYGYTF.